This is a list of T cell receptor beta chains from one sample in a study of cytomegalovirus exposure and HLA in healthy donors. The data were produced by immunoSEQ multiplex PCR, yet TCRdb's version contains in-frame clones alone and is incomplete. Of about 98,000 clones listed, more than 60% are singletons. Sequenced input: PBMCs. The receptors derive from a man aged 50 to 60 in good health and CMV-seronegative. The CDR3 runs from the conserved cysteine through the conserved F or W. A D gene is named only where the DNA matches it firmly. Clone size is shown for a subset of rows, as once, few, many or a class of expanded clone.

d_gene,j_gene,abundance,v_gene,CDR3aa,CDR3nt
.,TRBJ2-5,once,TRBV7-6,CASSSEGGWRETQYF,TGTGCCAGCAGCTCCGAAGGGGGTTGGAGGGAGACCCAGTACTTC
TRBD1,TRBJ2-1,.,TRBV27,CASSLWTGTVNEQFF,TGTGCCAGCAGTTTATGGACAGGGACTGTCAATGAGCAGTTCTTC
TRBD2,TRBJ2-7,.,TRBV6-5,CASSRGRGDYEQYF,TGTGCCAGCAGCCGAGGTCGGGGGGACTACGAGCAGTACTTC
TRBD1,TRBJ1-5,few,TRBV10-2,CASSGTGGAQPQHF,TGCGCCAGCAGCGGGACAGGCGGTGCTCAGCCCCAGCATTTT
.,TRBJ1-1,.,TRBV5-1,CASSADRPPAEAFF,TGCGCCAGCAGCGCTGACAGGCCTCCCGCTGAAGCTTTCTTT
TRBD2,TRBJ2-5,few,TRBV5-1,CASSLVGGVQETQYF,TGCGCCAGCAGCTTGGTTGGGGGGGTACAAGAGACCCAGTACTTC
TRBD2,TRBJ2-2,.,TRBV6-5,CASSWDRGDTGELFF,TGTGCCAGCAGTTGGGACCGGGGGGACACCGGGGAGCTGTTTTTT
TRBD1,TRBJ1-2,.,TRBV15,CATSTPGQGWNYGYTF,TGTGCCACCAGTACTCCGGGACAGGGGTGGAACTATGGCTACACCTTC
TRBD1,TRBJ2-7,.,TRBV11-2,CASSGRPIQGGHEQYF,TGTGCCAGCAGCGGCCGACCAATACAGGGGGGCCACGAGCAGTACTTC
TRBD2,TRBJ2-5,.,TRBV28,CASSSSGGRETQYF,TGTGCCAGCAGTTCTAGCGGGGGACGAGAGACCCAGTACTTC
.,TRBJ1-2,.,TRBV6-1,CASSFLPVNYGYTF,TGTGCCAGCAGTTTCCTTCCGGTGAACTATGGCTACACCTTC
.,TRBJ1-2,.,TRBV10-2,CASSEALYTGNYGYTF,TGCGCCAGCAGTGAAGCCTTATATACAGGAAACTATGGCTACACCTTC
.,TRBJ1-3,.,TRBV9,CASSRRLSEGNTIYF,TGTGCCAGCAGCCGACGACTCTCTGAGGGAAACACCATATATTTT
TRBD1,TRBJ2-7,.,TRBV20-1,CSADYPGGYF,TGCAGTGCTGATTACCCAGGGGGGTACTTC
TRBD2,TRBJ2-5,.,TRBV27,CASSRLAGQETQYF,TGTGCCAGCAGTCGACTAGCGGGGCAAGAGACCCAGTACTTC
.,TRBJ2-2,.,TRBV6-5,CASSWTYELTGELFF,TGTGCCAGCAGCTGGACATACGAACTTACCGGGGAGCTGTTTTTT
.,TRBJ2-7,.,TRBV19,CASSTTYEQYF,TGTGCCAGTAGTACAACCTACGAGCAGTACTTC
.,TRBJ1-3,.,TRBV7-9,CASSAISVPGNTIYF,TGTGCCAGCAGCGCCATATCGGTACCTGGAAACACCATATATTTT
TRBD2,TRBJ2-5,.,TRBV5-1,CASSGSSGDQETQYF,TGCGCCAGCAGCGGCTCTAGCGGAGACCAAGAGACCCAGTACTTC
TRBD2,TRBJ2-1,few,TRBV10-1,CASSESGRAGEQFF,TGCGCCAGCAGTGAATCCGGGAGGGCTGGTGAGCAGTTCTTC
.,TRBJ2-7,few,TRBV7-3,CASSLYAGMSYEQYF,TGTGCCAGCAGCTTATATGCAGGGATGTCCTACGAGCAGTACTTC
.,TRBJ2-5,.,TRBV19,CASSRIRGNQETQYF,TGTGCCAGTAGTAGGATCAGGGGTAACCAAGAGACCCAGTACTTC
.,TRBJ2-3,.,TRBV27,CASGTGELLNTQYF,TGTGCCAGCGGGACGGGAGAACTCCTAAATACGCAGTATTTT
TRBD1,TRBJ2-7,.,TRBV25-1,CASSDGQGKWWEQYF,TGTGCCAGCAGTGACGGACAGGGAAAGTGGTGGGAGCAGTACTTC
.,TRBJ2-7,.,TRBV18,CASSPGSSYEQYF,TGTGCCAGCTCACCAGGGAGCTCCTACGAGCAGTACTTC
.,TRBJ1-4,.,TRBV29-1,CSIRGWANEKLFF,TGCAGCATAAGAGGGTGGGCTAATGAAAAACTGTTTTTT
TRBD1,TRBJ1-4,.,TRBV19,CASSGQGWMEEKLFF,TGTGCCAGTAGTGGACAGGGGTGGATGGAAGAAAAACTGTTTTTT
TRBD1,TRBJ1-4,once,TRBV6-5,CATSRQGTNEKLFF,TGTGCCACCTCCAGACAGGGAACTAATGAAAAACTGTTTTTT
.,TRBJ2-4,.,TRBV28,CASSLDTGFAKNIQYF,TGTGCCAGCAGTTTAGATACAGGGTTTGCCAAAAACATTCAGTACTTC
.,TRBJ2-1,.,TRBV2,CASRHGGTVNEQFF,TGTGCCAGCAGGCATGGCGGGACAGTCAATGAGCAGTTCTTC
TRBD2,TRBJ2-1,.,TRBV7-6,CASSFGLAHGEQFF,TGTGCCAGCAGCTTCGGACTAGCGCATGGTGAGCAGTTCTTC
TRBD1,TRBJ1-2,.,TRBV5-4,CASSRDRGNYGYTF,TGTGCCAGCAGCCGGGACAGGGGGAACTATGGCTACACCTTC
TRBD2,TRBJ2-1,.,TRBV7-9,CASSWEGTLEQFF,TGTGCCAGCAGCTGGGAGGGAACCCTTGAGCAGTTCTTC
.,TRBJ2-1,few,TRBV10-2,CASSFADRFSYNEQFF,TGCGCCAGCAGTTTTGCGGACAGATTCTCCTACAATGAGCAGTTCTTC
.,TRBJ2-7,few,TRBV25-1,CASSDADRVIYEQYF,TGTGCCAGCAGTGACGCGGACAGAGTTATCTACGAGCAGTACTTC
TRBD1,TRBJ1-2,.,TRBV10-3,CATLDRGPNSYGYTF,TGTGCCACCTTGGACAGGGGGCCTAATTCCTATGGCTACACCTTC
TRBD2,TRBJ2-7,.,TRBV27,CASSFEREGQRRGQYF,TGTGCCAGCAGTTTTGAGCGGGAGGGCCAACGCAGGGGGCAGTACTTC
.,TRBJ2-1,.,TRBV15,CATAVRTYNEQFF,TGTGCCACCGCGGTCCGGACCTACAATGAGCAGTTCTTC
TRBD1,TRBJ2-5,.,TRBV2,CASSNRGFQETQYF,TGTGCCAGCAGTAACAGGGGCTTCCAAGAGACCCAGTACTTC
.,TRBJ1-5,.,TRBV2,CASSPGFGSGSLGDQPQHF,TGTGCCAGCAGTCCGGGGTTCGGGTCAGGATCCCTCGGGGATCAGCCCCAGCATTTT
TRBD2,TRBJ2-3,few,TRBV5-4,CASSFTSGPYLDTQYF,TGTGCCAGCAGCTTCACTAGCGGTCCTTACCTGGATACGCAGTATTTT
TRBD1,TRBJ1-2,.,TRBV6-6,CASRTGNRGYTF,TGTGCCAGCAGGACAGGGAATAGAGGCTACACCTTC
.,TRBJ2-1,.,TRBV5-6,CASSLDGGQRGEQFF,TGTGCCAGCAGCTTGGACGGGGGTCAACGAGGTGAGCAGTTCTTC
.,TRBJ2-1,once,TRBV19,CASSKGRGGIGVNEQFF,TGTGCCAGTAGTAAGGGGCGGGGCGGGATTGGTGTCAATGAGCAGTTCTTC
TRBD1,TRBJ1-5,.,TRBV2,CASSGDRGNQPQHF,TGTGCCAGCAGCGGGGACAGGGGAAATCAGCCCCAGCATTTT
TRBD1,TRBJ2-7,.,TRBV19,CASSSGTGPYEQYF,TGTGCCAGTAGTTCCGGGACAGGCCCCTACGAGCAGTACTTC
.,TRBJ2-5,.,TRBV11-2,CASTPRGEETQYF,TGTGCCAGCACCCCCCGGGGAGAAGAGACCCAGTACTTC
.,TRBJ2-2,.,TRBV10-1,CASSGNGVDTGELFF,TGCGCCAGCAGTGGCAACGGGGTAGACACCGGGGAGCTGTTTTTT
.,TRBJ2-7,.,TRBV27,CASSFAQGSYEQYF,TGTGCCAGCAGTTTTGCGCAGGGATCCTACGAGCAGTACTTC
.,TRBJ1-1,.,TRBV28,CASSEGGGTNTEAFF,TGTGCCAGCAGTGAGGGTGGAGGGACCAACACTGAAGCTTTCTTT
TRBD1,TRBJ1-5,.,TRBV11-1,CASSPSGQGMISNQPQHF,TGTGCCAGCAGCCCGTCGGGACAGGGGATGATTAGCAATCAGCCCCAGCATTTT
TRBD2,TRBJ2-7,.,TRBV5-1,CASKVAGGNSYEQYF,TGCGCCAGCAAGGTAGCGGGGGGCAACTCCTACGAGCAGTACTTC
.,TRBJ1-5,.,TRBV5-5,CASSLGLALNQPQHF,TGTGCCAGCAGCTTGGGATTAGCGCTAAATCAGCCCCAGCATTTT
.,TRBJ2-2,once,TRBV2,CASSEGSGTNTGELFF,TGTGCCAGCAGTGAGGGGTCAGGGACGAACACCGGGGAGCTGTTTTTT
TRBD1,TRBJ2-1,.,TRBV9,CASSVALGGGTANNEQFF,TGTGCCAGCAGCGTAGCATTGGGCGGTGGGACAGCAAACAATGAGCAGTTCTTC
TRBD2,TRBJ2-1,.,TRBV6-6,CASMHRGGMSNEQFF,TGTGCCAGCATGCATCGGGGGGGCATGTCAAATGAGCAGTTCTTC
TRBD1,TRBJ2-1,.,TRBV28,CASSFVGQGYNEQFF,TGTGCCAGCAGTTTCGTAGGACAGGGCTACAATGAGCAGTTCTTC
TRBD2,TRBJ2-2,.,TRBV5-1,CASRQAGTSASGELFF,TGCGCCAGCCGACAAGCCGGGACTAGCGCCTCCGGGGAGCTGTTTTTT
.,TRBJ2-3,.,TRBV7-9,CASSLSPGLTDTQYF,TGTGCCAGCAGCTTGTCCCCAGGGCTCACAGATACGCAGTATTTT